These 14 T cell receptor beta chains came from one sample sequenced in a study of CD8 T cells in ankylosing spondylitis. Each CDR3 protein is one row after TCRdb ran MiXCR on the 5' RACE reads. The sample carries about 30,000 distinct CDR3 sequences, about 5.1% recorded once. The sequenced sample consisted of blood, either unsorted or a sorted T cell fraction (not recorded which). These receptors were collected from a female donor with ankylosing spondylitis or in good health (not recorded which).

The CDR3 protein is CASSVGGTSGRGNEQFF. DNA of the CDR3: TGTGCCAGCAGCGTAGGTGGGACTAGCGGGAGAGGCAATGAGCAGTTCTTC. The J gene is TRBJ2-1, the V gene TRBV9; 14 bases match TRBD2. The CDR3 is 17 residues long. CDR1 SGDLS and CDR2 YYNGEE come from the germline V gene. V lost 0 bases to trimming and J lost 6 bases; unmatched junction nucleotides: 5. Variable domain in full (rest from reference TRBV9 and TRBJ2-1): DSGVTQTPKHLITATGQRVTLRCSPRSGDLSVYWYQQSLDQGLQFLIQYYNGEERAKGNILERFSAQQFPDLHSELNLSSLELGDSALYFCASSVGGTSGRGNEQFFGPGTRLTVL.

On this clonotype itself: A much bigger clone sits one base away, suggesting this may be a read error. V and J are TRBV9 and TRBJ2-4; 11 nucleotides match TRBD2. Looked up from germline, CDR1 is SGDLS and CDR2 is YYNGEE. The ends lost 4 bases at V and 1 base at J; junction bases unmatched: 4. This CDR3 region has 16 residues. The CDR3 DNA reads TGTGCCAGCAGCCTTAGCGGGGGGGCCGCCAAAAACATTCAGTACTTC. Translating it yields CASSLSGGAAKNIQYF. Full variable domain (rest looked up from reference TRBV9 and TRBJ2-4): DSGVTQTPKHLITATGQRVTLRCSPRSGDLSVYWYQQSLDQGLQFLIQYYNGEERAKGNILERFSAQQFPDLHSELNLSSLELGDSALYFCASSLSGGAAKNIQYFGAGTRLSVL.

This clonotype was observed a handful of times. V and J are TRBV9 and TRBJ2-1, with 9 bases that match TRBD1. CDR1 is SGDLS, CDR2 YYNGEE, per germline. The ends lost 3 bases at V and 3 bases at J; junction bases unmatched: 4. This CDR3 comprises 15 residues. The CDR3, as DNA: TGTGCCAGCAGCGCGACAGGGGGTGACTACAATGAGCAGTTCTTC. Protein product: CASSATGGDYNEQFF.

This clonotype was seen at least ten times. This rearrangement joins TRBV9 to TRBJ2-2; perhaps TRBD2 as D (6 bases). Germline V gene sequence: CDR1 SGDLS, CDR2 YYNGEE. This CDR3 is built from 18 residues. Deletions cut 4 bases from V and 6 bases from J, with 25 bases between. CDR3 nucleotides: TGTGCCAGCAGCCCCCGGGTAGCGGCCAATAAAGGGCCCGGGGAGCTGTTTTTT. Translated, it gives CASSPRVAANKGPGELFF.

There are many counts of this clonotype. This rearrangement joins TRBV9 to TRBJ1-6, with 8 positions matching TRBD1. The germline gives CDR1 SGDLS, CDR2 YYNGEE. CDR3 length: 14 residues. With 3 bases clipped from V and 7 bases from J, the junction kept 3 bases outside the gene matches. CDR3 in amino acids: CASSGGQGNSPLHF. The CDR3 DNA is TGTGCCAGCAGCGGCGGACAGGGAAATTCACCCCTCCACTTT.

This clonotype was detected many times. V usage is TRBV9 and J usage is TRBJ2-7, with D possibly being TRBD2 (5 bases). The germline V and J ends were trimmed by 0 bases and 0 bases, with 7 bases remaining between them. This CDR3 has 14 residues. Germline assignment: CDR1 SGDLS and CDR2 YYNGEE. This CDR3 reads CASSVGGSSYEQYF. The CDR3 DNA is TGTGCCAGCAGCGTAGGTGGGAGCTCCTACGAGCAGTACTTC.

This clonotype has at least ten counts. J is TRBJ2-3 and V is TRBV9; 13 bases are a match to TRBD2. There are 17 residues in the CDR3. The germline V gene has CDR1 SGDLS and CDR2 YYNGEE. The J segment lost 3 bases and the V segment lost 2 bases, leaving 6 bases of the junction unmatched. For the CDR3, the DNA is TGTGCCAGCAGCGTTGGCACTAGCGGGGGGGCAACAGATACGCAGTATTTT. Protein: CASSVGTSGGATDTQYF. The variable domain in full, with the rest retrieved from reference TRBV9 and TRBJ2-3, is DSGVTQTPKHLITATGQRVTLRCSPRSGDLSVYWYQQSLDQGLQFLIQYYNGEERAKGNILERFSAQQFPDLHSELNLSSLELGDSALYFCASSVGTSGGATDTQYFGPGTRLTVL.

This clonotype was counted only a few times. The V and J genes are TRBV9 and TRBJ2-4, with TRBD2 as a possible D gene (5 bases). The CDR3 length is 15 residues. The V end lost 3 bases, the J end lost 1 base, and 11 bases lay between the germline ends. Germline V gene data show CDR1 as SGDLS and CDR2 as YYNGEE. The CDR3 DNA is TGTGCCAGCAGCGCAGAACTAGGGGCCAAAAACATTCAGTACTTC. This encodes CASSAELGAKNIQYF.

This clonotype was recorded many times. Given the absence of the conserved phenylalanine or tryptophan at the CDR3 end, a read error is likely. The DNA is left out, because the CDR3 cannot be placed on it with certainty; the CDR3 is given as TCRdb lists it. The genes are TRBV21-1 and TRBJ1-1. TRBV21-1 counts as a pseudogene. Inclusive of both ends, the CDR3 amounts to 10 amino acids. CDR3 sequence reads: CASSKESGPL.

This clonotype was observed many times. The chain has TRBV9 and TRBJ2-1; 7 positions match TRBD2. The V gene's germline CDR1 is SGDLS and CDR2 YYNGEE. V lost 0 bases to trimming and J lost 4 bases; unmatched junction nucleotides: 10. The CDR3 runs to 17 residues. CDR3 loop: CASSVGGVGGTYNEQFF. For the CDR3, the DNA is TGTGCCAGCAGCGTAGGGGGCGTGGGGGGGACGTACAATGAGCAGTTCTTC.

This clonotype was seen many times. In DNA form, the CDR3 reads TGTGCCAGCAGCGTATCTGGGGGCACAGATACGCAGTATTTT. Its translation is CASSVSGGTDTQYF. V gene TRBV9 combines with J gene TRBJ2-3; D not certain. This CDR3 contains 14 residues. Germline values: CDR1 SGDLS, CDR2 YYNGEE. The V and J ends lost 1 base and 1 base respectively, with 7 bases between them. The full variable domain, with the rest looked up from reference TRBV9 and TRBJ2-3, is DSGVTQTPKHLITATGQRVTLRCSPRSGDLSVYWYQQSLDQGLQFLIQYYNGEERAKGNILERFSAQQFPDLHSELNLSSLELGDSALYFCASSVSGGTDTQYFGPGTRLTVL.

This clonotype came up many times. This chain connects TRBV9 to TRBJ1-5; 10 bases agree with TRBD1. The CDR3 is 15 amino acids. The germline CDR1 and CDR2 sequences are SGDLS and YYNGEE. V gave up 3 bases and J gave up 3 bases; unmatched junction bases: 3. The CDR3 DNA reads as TGTGCCAGCAGCGCAGGGACAGGGGACAATCAGCCCCAGCATTTT. This encodes CASSAGTGDNQPQHF.

The J gene is TRBJ2-3, the V gene TRBV9; 9 bases align to TRBD2. Germline values: CDR1 SGDLS, CDR2 YYNGEE. CDR3 size: 16 residues. After removal of 4 bases from V and 6 bases from J, the junction contained 12 bases not matched to a gene. The CDR3 DNA sequence: TGTGCCAGCAGCCCCCGACTAGCGGAGCTCGGGGATACGCAGTATTTT. This encodes CASSPRLAELGDTQYF.

The gene calls are TRBV9 and TRBJ2-7, with TRBD1 as a possible D gene (6 bases). The germline CDR1 and CDR2 sequences are SGDLS and YYNGEE. This CDR3 is built from 15 residues. Trimming took off 4 bases at V and 6 bases at J, with 20 bases between the two ends. The CDR3 loop reads CASSPKVLGAAEQYF. In nucleotides, the CDR3 is TGTGCCAGCAGCCCAAAAGTTTTGGGGGCCGCCGAGCAGTACTTC.